The clone carrying this T cell receptor beta chain was recorded at least ten times. The target antigen is unknown. These data originate in a study of regulatory T cells in long-lasting Graves disease. Whole-study results and caveats: There were preferences for TRBV28, TRBJ1-2 and TRBJ2-5 in persistent disease.

The time point: newly diagnosed GD, antithyroid drugs for less than 3 months. Extracted RNA from PBMCs served as the source of the TCR library. American Thyroid Association guidelines were used to diagnose Graves' disease. Germline-derived CDR1 and CDR2 are MDHEN and SYDVKM. V lost 2 bases, J lost 4 bases, and 9 bases lay in between. The length of the CDR3 is 13 residues. The TCR beta library used iRepertoire HTBI primers with Arm-PCR amplification of CDR3. TCRdb re-analysed the multiplex PCR reads in MiXCR, keeping a single row per CDR3 protein. The sample carries 400,000 to 500,000 distinct CDR3 sequences, 13% to 15% recorded once. The same sample was also studied in work on T cells in Graves' hyperthyroidism and ophthalmopathy.

This receptor was identified in a woman aged 45 to 65 with Graves disease. This material consisted of peripheral blood mononuclear cells (PBMCs), taken at new diagnosis, from a patient treated with antithyroid drugs. The chain links TRBV28 to TRBJ2-7, with D perhaps TRBD1 (5 bases). The CDR3 DNA follows: TGTGCCAGCAGTTTACCCGACAGTTACGAGCAGTACTTC. It is translated as CASSLPDSYEQYF. Full variable domain (missing parts from reference TRBV28 and TRBJ2-7): DVKVTQSSRYLVKRTGEKVFLECVQDMDHENMFWYRQDPGLGLRLIYFSYDVKMKEKGDIPEGYSVSREKKERFSLILESASTNQTSMYLCASSLPDSYEQYFGPGTRLTVT.